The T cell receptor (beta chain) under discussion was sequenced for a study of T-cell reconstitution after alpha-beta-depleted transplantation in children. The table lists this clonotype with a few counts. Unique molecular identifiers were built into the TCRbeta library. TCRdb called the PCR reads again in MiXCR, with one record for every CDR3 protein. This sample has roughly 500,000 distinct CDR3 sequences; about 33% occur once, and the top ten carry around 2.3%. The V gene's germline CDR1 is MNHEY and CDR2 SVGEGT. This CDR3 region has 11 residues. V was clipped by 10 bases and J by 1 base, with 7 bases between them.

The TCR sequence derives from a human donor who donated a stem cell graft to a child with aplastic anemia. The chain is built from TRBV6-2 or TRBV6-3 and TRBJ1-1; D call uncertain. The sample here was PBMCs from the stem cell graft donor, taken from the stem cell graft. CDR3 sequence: CATCRNTEAFF. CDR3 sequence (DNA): TGTGCCACCTGTAGGAACACTGAAGCTTTCTTT.